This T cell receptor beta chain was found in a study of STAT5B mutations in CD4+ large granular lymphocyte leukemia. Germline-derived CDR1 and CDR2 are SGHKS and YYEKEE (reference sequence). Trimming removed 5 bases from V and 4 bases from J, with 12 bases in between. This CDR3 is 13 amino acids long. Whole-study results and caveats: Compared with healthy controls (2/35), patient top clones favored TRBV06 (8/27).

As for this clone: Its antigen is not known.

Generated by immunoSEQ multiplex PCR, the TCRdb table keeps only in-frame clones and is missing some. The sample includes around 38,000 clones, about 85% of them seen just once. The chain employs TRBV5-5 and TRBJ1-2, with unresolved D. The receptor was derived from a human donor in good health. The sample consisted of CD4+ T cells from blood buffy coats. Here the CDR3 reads CASRPTLIYGYTF. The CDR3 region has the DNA TGTGCCAGCAGACCGACATTAATCTATGGCTACACCTTC.